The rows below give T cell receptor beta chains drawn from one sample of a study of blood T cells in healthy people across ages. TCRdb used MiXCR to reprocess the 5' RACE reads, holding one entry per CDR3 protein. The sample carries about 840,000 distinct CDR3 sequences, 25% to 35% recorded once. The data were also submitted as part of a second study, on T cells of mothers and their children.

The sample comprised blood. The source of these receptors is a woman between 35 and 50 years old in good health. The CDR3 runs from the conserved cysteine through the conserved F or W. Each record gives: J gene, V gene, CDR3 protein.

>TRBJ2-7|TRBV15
CATSHRGSNYEQYF
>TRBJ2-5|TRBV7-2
CASSSELGQGKTQYF
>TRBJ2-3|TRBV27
CASTQGGTDTQYF
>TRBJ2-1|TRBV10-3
CAISDSGTVANEQFF
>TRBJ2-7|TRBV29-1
CSVGDGGYEQYF
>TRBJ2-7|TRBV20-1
CSASGKLAGGSYYEQYF
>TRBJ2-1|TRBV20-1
CSARDVSAYNEQFF
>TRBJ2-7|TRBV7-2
CAIRDYLYEQYF
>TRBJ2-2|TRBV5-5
CASSTGSVITGERFF
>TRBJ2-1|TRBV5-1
CASSLARDARHNEQFF
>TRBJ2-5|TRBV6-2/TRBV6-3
CASSYQGTGDWETQYF
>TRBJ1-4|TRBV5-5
CASSWEGTGNEKLFF
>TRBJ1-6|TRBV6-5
CASSYDGGGTLHF
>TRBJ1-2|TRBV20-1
CSARERIVYGYTF
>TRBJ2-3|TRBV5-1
CASSSGTGDVGDTQYF
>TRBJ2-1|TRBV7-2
CACSLVGGGGASSYNEQFF
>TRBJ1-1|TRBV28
CASSLNTVRLSTEAFF
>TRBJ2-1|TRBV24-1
CSTSDQKLAGLNEQFF
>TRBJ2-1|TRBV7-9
CASSLGGRFYNEQFF
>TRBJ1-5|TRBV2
CASSETRGGANQPQHF
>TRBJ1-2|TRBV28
CASSLSGTGDSGYTF
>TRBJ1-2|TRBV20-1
CSARDLEGASSGYTF
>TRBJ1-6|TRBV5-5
CASSPGTGSDNSPLHF
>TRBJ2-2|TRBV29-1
CSVTGDLNTGELFF
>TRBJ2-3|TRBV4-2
CASSHHSGGPTDTQYF
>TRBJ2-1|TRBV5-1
CASSLEGGAGGSYNEQFF
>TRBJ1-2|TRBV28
CASSLGGQGWYGYTF
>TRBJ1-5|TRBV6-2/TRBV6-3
CASSRLRGRNQPQHF
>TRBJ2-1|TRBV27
CASSFDRTGENEQFF
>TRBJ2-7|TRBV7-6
CASSPGTVGFYEQYF